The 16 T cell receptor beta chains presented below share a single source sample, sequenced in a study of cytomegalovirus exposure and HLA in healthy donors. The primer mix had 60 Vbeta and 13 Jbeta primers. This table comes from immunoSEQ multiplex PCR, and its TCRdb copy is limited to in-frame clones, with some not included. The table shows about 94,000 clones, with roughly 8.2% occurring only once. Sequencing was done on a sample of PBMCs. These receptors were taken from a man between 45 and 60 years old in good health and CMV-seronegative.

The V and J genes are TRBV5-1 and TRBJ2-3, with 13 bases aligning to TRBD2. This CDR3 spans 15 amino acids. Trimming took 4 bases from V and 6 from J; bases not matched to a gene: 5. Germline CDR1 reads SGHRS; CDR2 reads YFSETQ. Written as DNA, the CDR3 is TGCGCCAGCAGCCGTGGGACTAGCGGGGCTGATACGCAGTATTTT. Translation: CASSRGTSGADTQYF.

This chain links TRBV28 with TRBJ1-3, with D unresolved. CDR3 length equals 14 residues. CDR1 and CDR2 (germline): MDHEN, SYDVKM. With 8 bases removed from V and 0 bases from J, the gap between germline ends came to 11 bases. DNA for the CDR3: TGTGCCAGCTCACTATTCAGCTCTGGAAACACCATATATTTT. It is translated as CASSLFSSGNTIYF.

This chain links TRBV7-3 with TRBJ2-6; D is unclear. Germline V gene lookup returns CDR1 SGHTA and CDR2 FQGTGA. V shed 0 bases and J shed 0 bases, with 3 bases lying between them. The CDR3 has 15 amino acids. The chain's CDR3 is CASSLTGSGANVLTF. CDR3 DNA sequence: TGTGCCAGCAGCTTAACCGGCTCTGGGGCCAACGTCCTGACTTTC.

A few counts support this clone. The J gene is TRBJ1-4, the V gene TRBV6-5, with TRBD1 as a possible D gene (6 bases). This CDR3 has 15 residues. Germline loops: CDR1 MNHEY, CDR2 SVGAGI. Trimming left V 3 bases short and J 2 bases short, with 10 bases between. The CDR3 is CASSYTGNTNEKLFF. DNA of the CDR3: TGTGCCAGCAGTTATACAGGGAACACTAATGAAAAACTGTTTTTT.

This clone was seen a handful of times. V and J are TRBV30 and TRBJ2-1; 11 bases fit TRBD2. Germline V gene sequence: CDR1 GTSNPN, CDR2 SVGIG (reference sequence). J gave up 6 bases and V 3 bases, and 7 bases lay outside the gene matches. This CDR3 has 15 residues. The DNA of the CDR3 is TGTGCCTGGAGAAGGACGGGACTAGCGGCCAATGAGCAGTTCTTC. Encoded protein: CAWRRTGLAANEQFF. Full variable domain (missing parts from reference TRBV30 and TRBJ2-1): SQTIHQWPATLVQPVGSPLSLECTVEGTSNPNLYWYRQAAGRGLQLLFYSVGIGQISSEVPQNLSASRPQDRQFILSSKKLLLSDSGFYLCAWRRTGLAANEQFFGPGTRLTVL.

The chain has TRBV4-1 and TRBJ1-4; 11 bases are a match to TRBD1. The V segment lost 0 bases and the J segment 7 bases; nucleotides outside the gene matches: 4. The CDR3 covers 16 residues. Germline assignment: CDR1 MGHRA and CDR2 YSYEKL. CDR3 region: CASSQEGTGGGEKLFF. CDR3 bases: TGCGCCAGCAGCCAAGAAGGGACAGGGGGGGGTGAAAAACTGTTTTTT.

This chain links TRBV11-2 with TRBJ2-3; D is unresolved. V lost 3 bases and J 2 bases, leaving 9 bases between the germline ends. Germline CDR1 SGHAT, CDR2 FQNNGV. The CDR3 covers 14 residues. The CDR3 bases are TGTGCCAGCAGCTTTCTGCGTGCCACAGATACGCAGTATTTT. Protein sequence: CASSFLRATDTQYF.

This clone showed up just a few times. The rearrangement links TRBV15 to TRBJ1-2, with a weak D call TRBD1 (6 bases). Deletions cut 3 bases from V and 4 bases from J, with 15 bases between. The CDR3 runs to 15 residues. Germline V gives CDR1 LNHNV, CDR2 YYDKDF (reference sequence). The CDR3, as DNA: TGTGCCACCAGCAGTACTCAAACAGGGCTCTATGGCTACACCTTC. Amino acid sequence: CATSSTQTGLYGYTF.

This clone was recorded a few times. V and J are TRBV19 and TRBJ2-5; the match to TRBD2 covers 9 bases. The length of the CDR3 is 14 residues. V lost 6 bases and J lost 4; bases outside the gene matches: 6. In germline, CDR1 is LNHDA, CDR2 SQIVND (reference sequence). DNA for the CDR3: TGTGCCAGTAGGGTAGCGGGAGAAGGAGAGACCCAGTACTTC. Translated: CASRVAGEGETQYF.

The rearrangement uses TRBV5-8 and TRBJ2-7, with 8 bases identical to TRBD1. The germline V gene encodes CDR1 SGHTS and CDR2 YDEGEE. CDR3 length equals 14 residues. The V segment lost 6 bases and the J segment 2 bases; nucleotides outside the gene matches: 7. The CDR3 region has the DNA TGTGCCAGCAACGTCAGGGGGCTTGCCTACGAGCAGTACTTC. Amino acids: CASNVRGLAYEQYF.

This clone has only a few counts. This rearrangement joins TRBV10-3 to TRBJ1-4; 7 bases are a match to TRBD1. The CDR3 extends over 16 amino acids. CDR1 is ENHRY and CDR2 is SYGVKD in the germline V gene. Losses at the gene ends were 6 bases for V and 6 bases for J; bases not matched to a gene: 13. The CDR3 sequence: CAISQSLTGMDEKLFF. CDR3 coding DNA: TGTGCCATCAGCCAGAGTCTGACAGGGATGGATGAAAAACTGTTTTTT.

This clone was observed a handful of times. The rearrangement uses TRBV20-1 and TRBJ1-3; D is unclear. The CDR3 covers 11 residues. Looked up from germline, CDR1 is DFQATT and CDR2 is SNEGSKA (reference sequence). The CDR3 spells CAARSGNTIYF. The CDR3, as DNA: TGCGCTGCTCGGTCTGGAAACACCATATATTTT.

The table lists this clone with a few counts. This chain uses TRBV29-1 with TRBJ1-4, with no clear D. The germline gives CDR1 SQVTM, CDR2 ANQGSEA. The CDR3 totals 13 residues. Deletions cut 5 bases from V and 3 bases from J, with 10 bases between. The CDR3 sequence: CSVLPRSNEKLFF. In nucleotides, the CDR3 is TGCAGCGTTCTCCCTAGGTCTAATGAAAAACTGTTTTTT.

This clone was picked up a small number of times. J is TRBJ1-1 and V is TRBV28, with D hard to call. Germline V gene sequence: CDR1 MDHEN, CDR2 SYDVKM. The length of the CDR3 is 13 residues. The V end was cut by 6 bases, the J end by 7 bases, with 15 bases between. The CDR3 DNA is TGTGCCAGCAGGCAGGAACTCCGGGGTGAAGCTTTCTTT. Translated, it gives CASRQELRGEAFF.

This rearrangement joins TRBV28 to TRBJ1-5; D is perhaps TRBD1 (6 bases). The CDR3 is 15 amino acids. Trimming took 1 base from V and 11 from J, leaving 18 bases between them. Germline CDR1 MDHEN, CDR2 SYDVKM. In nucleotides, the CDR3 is TGTGCCAGCAGTTTATCTGGGACAAATCGGGCGGCCCAGCATTTT. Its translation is CASSLSGTNRAAQHF.

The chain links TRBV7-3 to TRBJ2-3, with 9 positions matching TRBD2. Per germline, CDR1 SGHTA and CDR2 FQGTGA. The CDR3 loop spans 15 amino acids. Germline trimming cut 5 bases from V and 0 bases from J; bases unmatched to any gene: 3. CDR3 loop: CASSALAGSTDTQYF. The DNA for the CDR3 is TGTGCCAGCAGCGCCCTAGCGGGAAGCACAGATACGCAGTATTTT.